This TCR beta chain is from a study of beta chain features in type 1 diabetes. Looking at the study overall: When patients were set against healthy donors, age, gender and cell yields were similar. Broader study findings: A possible short-template PCR bias applies equally to patients and controls. A moderate, significant TCRB CDR3 shortening appeared in type 1 diabetes across four CD4+ subsets. Patients with type 1 diabetes carried fewer insertions and had more deletions at their VDJ junctions.

The CDR3 loop spans 13 amino acids. CDR1 KGHSY and CDR2 FQNENV come from the germline V gene. V lost 0 bases and J lost 7, with 7 bases in between. The authors took one heparinised blood draw, averaging about 116 mL, from each donor. This clone was seen once. The antigen is undetermined. Expressed TCRB transcripts were sequenced after all isolated RNA was converted to cDNA. TCRdb's table, derived via immunoSEQ multiplex PCR, lists solely in-frame clones and lacks some. Among over 150,000 clones listed, roughly 8% were seen once. The specimen sequenced was central memory CD4+ T cells from blood. The receptor was isolated from a man aged 18 to 29 with type 1 diabetes. The chain is built from TRBV16 and TRBJ2-1; possibly TRBD2 for D (5 bases). CDR3: CASSQSEGNEQFF. CDR3 in DNA: TGTGCCAGCAGCCAATCCGAGGGTAATGAGCAGTTCTTC.